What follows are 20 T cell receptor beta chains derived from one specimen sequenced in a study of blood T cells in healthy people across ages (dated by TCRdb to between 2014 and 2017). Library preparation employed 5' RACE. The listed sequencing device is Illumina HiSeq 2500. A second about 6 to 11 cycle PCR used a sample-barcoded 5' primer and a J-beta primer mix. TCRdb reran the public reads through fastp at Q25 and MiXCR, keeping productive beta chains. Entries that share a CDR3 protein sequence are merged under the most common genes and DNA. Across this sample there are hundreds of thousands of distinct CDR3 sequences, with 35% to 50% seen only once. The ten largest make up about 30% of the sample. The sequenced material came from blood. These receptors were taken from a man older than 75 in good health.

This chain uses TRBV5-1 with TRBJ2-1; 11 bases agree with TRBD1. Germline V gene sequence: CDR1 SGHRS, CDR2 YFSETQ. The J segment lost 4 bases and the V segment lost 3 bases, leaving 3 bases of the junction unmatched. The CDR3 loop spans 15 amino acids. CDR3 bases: TGCGCCAGCAGCTGGACAGGGGGCCCATACAATGAGCAGTTCTTC. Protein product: CASSWTGGPYNEQFF.

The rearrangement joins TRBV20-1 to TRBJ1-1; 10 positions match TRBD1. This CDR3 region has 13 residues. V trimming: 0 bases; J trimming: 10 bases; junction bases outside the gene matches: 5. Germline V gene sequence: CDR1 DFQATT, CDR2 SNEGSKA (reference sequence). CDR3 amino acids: CSAREAGTGAAFF. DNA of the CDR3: TGCAGTGCTAGAGAAGCCGGGACAGGGGCAGCTTTCTTT.

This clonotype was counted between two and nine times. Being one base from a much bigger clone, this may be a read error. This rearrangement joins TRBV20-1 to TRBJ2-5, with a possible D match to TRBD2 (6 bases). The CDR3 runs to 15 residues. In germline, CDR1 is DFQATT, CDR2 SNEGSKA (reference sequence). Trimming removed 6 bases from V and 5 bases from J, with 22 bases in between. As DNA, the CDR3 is TGCAGTGCCATAGCTAGCAGCGGGTACGGGGAGACCCAGTACTTC. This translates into CSAIASSGYGETQYF.

In nucleotides, the CDR3 is TGTGCCAGCATACCAGACCGTCGCAATCAGCCCCAGCATTTT. Translating it yields CASIPDRRNQPQHF. The V gene is TRBV6-6, the J gene TRBJ1-5; D call uncertain. The germline V and J ends were trimmed by 7 bases and 2 bases, with 12 bases remaining between them. Germline V gene sequence: CDR1 MNHNY, CDR2 SVGAGI (reference sequence). The CDR3 is 14 amino acids.

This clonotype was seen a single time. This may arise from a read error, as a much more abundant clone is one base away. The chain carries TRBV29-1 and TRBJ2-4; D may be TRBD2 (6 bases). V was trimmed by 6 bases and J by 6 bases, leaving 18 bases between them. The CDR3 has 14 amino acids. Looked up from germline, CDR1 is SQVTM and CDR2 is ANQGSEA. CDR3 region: CSVTSGRGTNIQYF. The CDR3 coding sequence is TGCAGCGTGACCTCGGGACGGGGGACAAACATTCAGTACTTC.

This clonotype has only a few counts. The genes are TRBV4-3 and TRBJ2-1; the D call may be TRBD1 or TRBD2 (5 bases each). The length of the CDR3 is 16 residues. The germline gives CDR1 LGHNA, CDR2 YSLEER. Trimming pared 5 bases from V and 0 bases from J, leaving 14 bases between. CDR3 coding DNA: TGCGCCAGCAGCTCCAACTGGGGGAGCTCCTACAATGAGCAGTTCTTC. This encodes CASSSNWGSSYNEQFF.

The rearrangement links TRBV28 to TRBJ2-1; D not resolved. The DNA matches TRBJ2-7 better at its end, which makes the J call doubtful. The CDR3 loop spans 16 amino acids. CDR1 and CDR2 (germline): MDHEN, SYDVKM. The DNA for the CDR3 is TGTGCCAGCAGTGGATCGCTCGTCCTATCCTACAATGAGCAGTACTTC. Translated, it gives CASSGSLVLSYNEQYF.

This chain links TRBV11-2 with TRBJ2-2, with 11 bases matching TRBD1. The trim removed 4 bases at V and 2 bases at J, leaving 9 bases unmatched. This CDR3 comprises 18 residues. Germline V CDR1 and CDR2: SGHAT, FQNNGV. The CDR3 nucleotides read TGTGCCAGCAGCTCCGGGGACAGGGGGGGCTTAAACACCGGGGAGCTGTTTTTT. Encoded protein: CASSSGDRGGLNTGELFF.

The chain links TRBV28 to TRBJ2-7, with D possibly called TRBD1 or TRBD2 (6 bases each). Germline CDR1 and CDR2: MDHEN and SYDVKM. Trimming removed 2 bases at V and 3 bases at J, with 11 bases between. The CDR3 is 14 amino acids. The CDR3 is CASSLGGTNYEQYF. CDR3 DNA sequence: TGTGCCAGCAGTTTAGGAGGGACAAACTACGAGCAGTACTTC.

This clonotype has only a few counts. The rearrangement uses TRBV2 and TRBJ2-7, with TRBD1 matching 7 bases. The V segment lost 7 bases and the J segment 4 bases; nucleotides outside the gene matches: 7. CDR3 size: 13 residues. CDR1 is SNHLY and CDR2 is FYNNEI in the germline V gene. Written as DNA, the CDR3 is TGTGCCAGCACCAAAGGACAGGATTACGAGCAGTACTTC. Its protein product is CASTKGQDYEQYF.

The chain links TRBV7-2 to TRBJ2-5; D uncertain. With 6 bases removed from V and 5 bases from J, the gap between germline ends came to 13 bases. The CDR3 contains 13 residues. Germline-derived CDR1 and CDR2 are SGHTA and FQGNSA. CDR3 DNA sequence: TGTGCCAGCAGACTCTACTCGGAGGAGACCCAGTACTTC. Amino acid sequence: CASRLYSEETQYF.

CDR3 in DNA: TGTGCCAGCAGCCAACAGGCCCTCTCCTACGAGCAGTACTTC. The encoded protein is CASSQQALSYEQYF. V gene TRBV7-2 combines with J gene TRBJ2-7; perhaps TRBD1 as D (5 bases). The CDR3 contains 14 residues. Germline CDR1 reads SGHTA; CDR2 reads FQGNSA. Between the trimmed V and J ends, which lost 5 bases and 0 bases, there was a span of 11 bases.

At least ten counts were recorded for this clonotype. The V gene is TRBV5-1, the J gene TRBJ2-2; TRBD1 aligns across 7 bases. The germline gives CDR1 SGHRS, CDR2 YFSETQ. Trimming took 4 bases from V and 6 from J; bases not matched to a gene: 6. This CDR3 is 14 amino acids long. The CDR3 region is CASSPTTGAGELFF. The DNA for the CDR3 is TGCGCCAGCAGCCCCACCACAGGGGCCGGGGAGCTGTTTTTT.

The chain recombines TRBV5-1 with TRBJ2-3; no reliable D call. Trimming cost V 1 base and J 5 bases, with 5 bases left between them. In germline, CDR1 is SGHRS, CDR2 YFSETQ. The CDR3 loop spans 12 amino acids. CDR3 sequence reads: CASSLSQDTQYF. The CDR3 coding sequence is TGCGCCAGCAGCTTGTCCCAAGATACGCAGTATTTT.

CDR3 sequence reads: CATSDLKGEAPDTQYF. CDR3 sequence (DNA): TGTGCCACCAGTGATTTGAAGGGGGAGGCCCCAGATACGCAGTATTTT. This rearrangement joins TRBV24-1 to TRBJ2-3; D is tentatively TRBD1 or TRBD2 (6 bases each). CDR1 and CDR2 from the germline V gene are KGHDR and SFDVKD. V lost 0 bases, J lost 4 bases, and 13 bases lay in between. The CDR3 is 16 residues long.

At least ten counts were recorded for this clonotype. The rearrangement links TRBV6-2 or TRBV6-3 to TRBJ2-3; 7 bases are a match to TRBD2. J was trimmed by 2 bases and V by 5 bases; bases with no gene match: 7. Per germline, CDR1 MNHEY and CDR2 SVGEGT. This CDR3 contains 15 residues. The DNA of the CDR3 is TGTGCCAGCAGTCAAACTAGCGTGAACACAGATACGCAGTATTTT. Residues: CASSQTSVNTDTQYF.

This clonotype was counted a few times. Here the CDR3 DNA reads TGTGCCAGCAGGGACGGGACAGGGGGACCTTCGGGGCAGTACTTC. Translating gives CASRDGTGGPSGQYF. The chain links TRBV25-1 to TRBJ2-5, with TRBD1 matching over 11 bases. Germline values: CDR1 MGHDK, CDR2 SYGVNS. The CDR3 is 15 amino acids. V was clipped by 6 bases and J by 11 bases; unmatched bases: 14. Full variable domain (outside the CDR3, taken from reference TRBV25-1 and TRBJ2-5): EADIYQTPRYLVIGTGKKITLECSQTMGHDKMYWYQQDPGMELHLIHYSYGVNSTEKGDLSSESTVSRIRTEHFPLTLESARPSHTSQYLCASRDGTGGPSGQYFGPGTRLLVL.

The CDR3 loop reads CASSLDGGAPPYEQYF. CDR3 nucleotide sequence: TGTGCCAGCAGCTTGGATGGGGGGGCGCCCCCCTACGAGCAGTACTTC. The chain recombines TRBV5-6 with TRBJ2-7; TRBD2 is a possible D gene (7 bases). Deletions cut 0 bases from V and 2 bases from J, with 15 bases between. The CDR3 is made up of 16 amino acids. Germline loops: CDR1 SGHDT, CDR2 YYEEEE.

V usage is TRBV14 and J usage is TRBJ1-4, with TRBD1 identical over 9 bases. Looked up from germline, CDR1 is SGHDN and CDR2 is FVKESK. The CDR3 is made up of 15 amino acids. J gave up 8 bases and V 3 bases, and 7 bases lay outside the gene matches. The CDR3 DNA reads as TGTGCCAGCAGCCAGGACAGGGGCCGGGCGGAAAAACTGTTTTTT. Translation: CASSQDRGRAEKLFF.

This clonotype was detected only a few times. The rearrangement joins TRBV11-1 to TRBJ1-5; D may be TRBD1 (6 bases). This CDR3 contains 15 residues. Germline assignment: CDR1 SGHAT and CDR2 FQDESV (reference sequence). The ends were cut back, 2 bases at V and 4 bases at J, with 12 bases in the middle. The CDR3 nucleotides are TGTGCCAGCAGCTTACAGGGGAAATCGAATCAGCCCCAGCATTTT. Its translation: CASSLQGKSNQPQHF.